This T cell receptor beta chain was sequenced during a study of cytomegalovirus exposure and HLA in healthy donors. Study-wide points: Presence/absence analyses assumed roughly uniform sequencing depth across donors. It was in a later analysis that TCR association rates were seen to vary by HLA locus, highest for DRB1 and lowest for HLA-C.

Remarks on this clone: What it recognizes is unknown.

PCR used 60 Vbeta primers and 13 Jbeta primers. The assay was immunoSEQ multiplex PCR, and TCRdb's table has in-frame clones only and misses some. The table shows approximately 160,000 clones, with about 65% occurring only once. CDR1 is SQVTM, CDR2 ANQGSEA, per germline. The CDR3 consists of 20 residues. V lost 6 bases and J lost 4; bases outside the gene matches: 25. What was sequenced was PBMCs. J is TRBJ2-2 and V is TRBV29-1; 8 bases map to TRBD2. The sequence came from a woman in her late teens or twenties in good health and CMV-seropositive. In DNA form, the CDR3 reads TGCAGCGTGCCGCAGCGCCCGGGACTAGTCACCCACCGGGGCACCGGGGAGCTGTTTTTT. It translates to CSVPQRPGLVTHRGTGELFF.